This T cell receptor (beta chain) was retrieved from a study of PD-1 blockade in classical Hodgkin lymphoma. On this clone itself: Its antigen remains unidentified.

As to time point: cycle 4 day 1 (C4D1), after 6 weeks of nivolumab. Exposure to brentuximab vedotin varied, and each patient had relapsed following autologous stem cell transplantation. The data were produced by immunoSEQ multiplex PCR, yet TCRdb's version contains in-frame clones alone and is incomplete. The sample lists approximately 84,000 clones; 75% to 85% were seen once. Study outcomes and limitations: Baseline diversity in complete responders resembled that of newly diagnosed patients.

This TCR was sampled from a human donor with classical Hodgkin lymphoma. The material was peripheral blood mononuclear cells (PBMCs), obtained before the fourth cycle of nivolumab.

CDR3 region: CASSYETRAYNEQFF. DNA for the CDR3: TGTGCCAGCAGTTACGAGACTAGAGCCTACAATGAGCAGTTCTTC. V and J are TRBV6-5 and TRBJ2-1, with TRBD2 as a possible D gene (6 bases). CDR1 and CDR2 from the germline V gene are MNHEY and SVGAGI. V lost 2 bases, J lost 2 bases, and 10 bases lay in between. The CDR3 is made up of 15 amino acids.